This T cell receptor (beta chain) was documented in a study of T cells in Graves' hyperthyroidism and ophthalmopathy. Study outcomes and limitations: The majority of expanded thyroid clonotypes above 0.001 also appeared in blood.

The investigators amplified TCR beta CDR3 regions from RNA transcripts. The HTBI primer set drove a first-round RT-PCR of the TCR CDR3. TCRdb reprocessed the multiplex PCR reads with MiXCR, giving one entry per CDR3 protein. Of 490,000 or so distinct CDR3 sequences in the sample, 15% to 20% were seen once. Germline CDR1 is LGHNA and CDR2 is YNFKEQ. V trimming: 4 bases; J trimming: 9 bases; junction bases outside the gene matches: 7. CDR3 length: 14 amino acids. Comments on this clonotype: Its antigen is unidentified.

This clonotype was obtained from a woman under 40 with Graves' ophthalmopathy. The sample comprised blood. This chain joins TRBV4-2 and TRBJ2-4, with TRBD1 identical over 9 bases. CDR3 bases: TGTGCCAGCAGCCCCACAGGGGGCGAGGGCATTCAGTACTTC. Its protein is CASSPTGGEGIQYF.